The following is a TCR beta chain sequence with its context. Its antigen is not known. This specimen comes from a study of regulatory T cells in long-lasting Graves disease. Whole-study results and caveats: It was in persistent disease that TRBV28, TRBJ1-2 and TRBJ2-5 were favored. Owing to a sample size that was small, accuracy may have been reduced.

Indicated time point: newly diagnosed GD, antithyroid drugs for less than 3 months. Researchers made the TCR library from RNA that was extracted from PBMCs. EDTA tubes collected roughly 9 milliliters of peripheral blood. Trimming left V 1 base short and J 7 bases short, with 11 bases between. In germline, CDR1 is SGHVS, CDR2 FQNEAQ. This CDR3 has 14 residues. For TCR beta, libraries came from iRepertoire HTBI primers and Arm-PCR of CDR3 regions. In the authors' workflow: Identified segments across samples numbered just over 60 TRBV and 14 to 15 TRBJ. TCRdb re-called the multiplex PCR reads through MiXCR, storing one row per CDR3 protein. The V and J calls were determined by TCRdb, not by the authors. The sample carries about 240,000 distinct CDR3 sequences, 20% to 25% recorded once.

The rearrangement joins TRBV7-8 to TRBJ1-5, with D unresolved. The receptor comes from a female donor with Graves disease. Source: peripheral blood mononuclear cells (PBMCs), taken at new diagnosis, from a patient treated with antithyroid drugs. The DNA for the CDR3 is TGTGCCAGCAGCTTAGTATCCTTGACCCAGCCCCAGCATTTT. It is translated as CASSLVSLTQPQHF.